These T cell receptor beta chains were read from a single sample in a study of T cell responses to AZD1222 COVID-19 vaccine. Assay: immunoSEQ multiplex PCR; the TCRdb copy retains only in-frame clones and omits some. In the table there are some 150,000 clones, 90% of which are singletons. The specimen comprised peripheral blood, sampled on day 0 of AZD1222 vaccination. The source of these receptors is an adult in good health. The CDR3 runs from the conserved cysteine through the conserved F or W. Fields, in order: V gene, J gene, D gene, clone size, CDR3 protein, CDR3 DNA. A D gene is named only where the DNA matches it firmly. Not all rows give a size; the values are once, few, many and, for expanded clones, a class.

TRBV30	TRBJ1-2	NA	NA	CAWRTSPGGYTF	TGTGCCTGGAGAACAAGTCCGGGGGGCTACACCTTC
TRBV5-6	TRBJ2-7	TRBD1	once	CASSWQGAEQYF	TGTGCCAGCTCTTGGCAGGGGGCCGAGCAGTACTTC
TRBV12-2	TRBJ1-5	NA	NA	CASRSGGTNNQPQHF	TGTGCAAGTCGCTCTGGGGGTACTAACAATCAGCCCCAGCATTTT
TRBV19	TRBJ1-1	TRBD1	NA	CASSIGDRVSNTEAFF	TGTGCCAGTAGTATAGGGGACAGGGTTTCGAACACTGAAGCTTTCTTT
TRBV10-3	TRBJ2-5	NA	NA	CAISEETVGQWNF	TGTGCCATCAGTGAGGAAACGGTGGGACAATGGAACTTC
TRBV11-3	TRBJ2-1	NA	NA	CASSLTNPRDEQFF	TGTGCCAGCAGCTTGACCAACCCGAGGGATGAGCAGTTCTTC
TRBV5-1	TRBJ1-4	TRBD1	NA	CASSLATGGTTNEKLFF	TGCGCCAGCAGCTTGGCCACAGGGGGGACAACTAATGAAAAACTGTTTTTT
TRBV4-1	TRBJ2-1	TRBD2	few	CASRGGGVDNEQFF	TGCGCCAGCAGAGGCGGGGGAGTAGACAATGAGCAGTTCTTC
TRBV19	TRBJ1-5	NA	NA	CASSHGSTSSNQPQHF	TGTGCCAGTAGTCACGGCTCGACAAGTAGCAATCAGCCCCAGCATTTT
TRBV2	TRBJ2-7	NA	once	CASSRSGSGEQYF	TGTGCCAGCAGTCGATCCGGGAGTGGGGAGCAGTACTTC
TRBV3-1/TRBV3-2	TRBJ2-7	NA	NA	CASSQDPRTSEQYF	TGTGCCAGCAGCCAAGATCCCAGAACCTCCGAGCAGTACTTC
TRBV10-3	TRBJ1-2	TRBD1	NA	CAISEGTEGYGYTF	TGTGCCATCAGTGAGGGGACAGAGGGCTATGGCTACACCTTC
TRBV29-1	TRBJ2-3	TRBD2	NA	CSVELIGLAHRSTDTQYF	TGCAGCGTTGAATTGATAGGACTAGCGCACCGAAGCACAGATACGCAGTATTTT
TRBV25-1	TRBJ2-2	NA	NA	CASRRTDSGELFF	TGTGCCAGCAGGAGGACGGATAGCGGGGAGCTGTTTTTT
TRBV19	TRBJ1-5	TRBD1	NA	CASRWDREDHQPQHF	TGTGCCAGTAGATGGGACAGGGAGGACCATCAGCCCCAGCATTTT
TRBV29-1	TRBJ1-4	NA	NA	CSVNQGSDEKLFF	TGCAGCGTTAATCAGGGTAGTGATGAAAAACTGTTTTTT
TRBV10-3	TRBJ2-3	TRBD2	NA	CAIGLAGEERGTDTQYF	TGTGCCATCGGACTAGCGGGGGAGGAGAGGGGTACAGATACGCAGTATTTT
TRBV6-6	TRBJ2-4	NA	NA	CASSYPGLDIQYF	TGTGCCAGCAGTTATCCGGGACTGGACATTCAGTACTTC
TRBV30	TRBJ1-4	NA	NA	CACQPISPNEKLFF	TGTGCCTGCCAGCCGATCTCCCCTAATGAAAAACTGTTTTTT
TRBV6-4	TRBJ2-6	NA	NA	CASSEEVGPTLNGANVLTF	TGTGCCAGCAGTGAAGAAGTCGGACCCACACTAAATGGGGCCAACGTCCTGACTTTC
TRBV5-5	TRBJ1-3	NA	NA	CASSNFTSGNTIYF	TGTGCCAGCAGCAACTTTACCTCTGGAAACACCATATATTTT
TRBV5-1	TRBJ1-2	NA	NA	CASRGDYGYTF	TGCGCCAGCAGGGGAGACTATGGCTACACCTTC
TRBV7-6	TRBJ1-3	NA	NA	CASSSRINSGNTIYF	TGTGCCAGCAGCTCGAGGATTAACTCTGGAAACACCATATATTTT
TRBV3-1/TRBV3-2	TRBJ1-3	NA	NA	CASSQDLSGGNTIYF	TGTGCCAGCAGCCAAGACTTGTCGGGGGGGAACACCATATATTTT
TRBV18	TRBJ2-3	TRBD2	once	CASSPSGLAGSGDTQYF	TGTGCCAGCTCACCATCGGGGCTAGCGGGATCAGGGGATACGCAGTATTTT
TRBV2	TRBJ1-4	NA	once	CASRARAGTIQEKLFF	TGTGCCAGCAGGGCCAGGGCCGGTACGATACAGGAAAAACTGTTTTTT
TRBV6-5	TRBJ1-4	NA	once	CASSYSRRSEKLFF	TGTGCCAGCAGTTACTCGAGGCGTAGTGAAAAACTGTTTTTT
TRBV15	TRBJ1-4	NA	NA	CATSTQTGVNEKLFF	TGTGCCACCAGCACCCAGACGGGGGTTAATGAAAAACTGTTTTTT
TRBV4-3	TRBJ2-5	TRBD2	NA	CASSQEWLAGGGETQYF	TGCGCCAGCAGCCAAGAATGGCTAGCGGGAGGAGGGGAGACCCAGTACTTC
TRBV11-3	TRBJ2-1	NA	NA	CASSSYHGNEQFF	TGTGCCAGCAGCTCATATCATGGAAATGAGCAGTTCTTC
TRBV2	TRBJ2-7	TRBD2	NA	CASSPSGIVNEQYF	TGTGCCAGCAGTCCTAGCGGGATCGTGAACGAGCAGTACTTC
TRBV28	TRBJ2-5	TRBD2	NA	CASSSSLAGGWGETQYF	TGTGCCAGCAGTTCCTCCCTAGCGGGAGGATGGGGAGAGACCCAGTACTTC
TRBV5-5	TRBJ1-1	NA	NA	CASSKKDPSRMNTEAFF	TGTGCCAGCAGTAAAAAGGACCCGAGTCGTATGAACACTGAAGCTTTCTTT
TRBV6-2/TRBV6-3	TRBJ1-4	NA	NA	CASSYSSSTVDEKLFF	TGTGCCAGCAGTTACTCCAGCTCCACGGTGGATGAAAAACTGTTTTTT
TRBV5-1	TRBJ2-5	NA	NA	CASRGRGTETQYF	TGCGCCAGCAGGGGCAGAGGGACGGAGACCCAGTACTTC